Below are 20 T cell receptor beta chains sequenced from a single sample in a study of T cell repertoires in cytomegalovirus infection. The antigens these receptors bind are not known. TCRdb called the reads again in MiXCR, with one record for every CDR3 protein. Here the sample spans hundreds of thousands of distinct CDR3 sequences, around 31% being singletons. Sequenced material: cultured CD8+ T cells from PBMCs, taken from culture after CMV antigen stimulation. Receptors were obtained from a human donor in good health (CMV status not recorded). Some clones in this sample may be carry-over from other donors' samples.

V usage is TRBV12-3 or TRBV12-4 and J usage is TRBJ1-6, with 7 bases matching TRBD1. V gave up 6 bases and J gave up 7 bases; unmatched junction bases: 9. The CDR3 sequence is 15 residues long. The CDR3 bases are TGTGCCAGCAGGACCCCCGACAGGGCCAATTCACCCCTCCACTTT. The encoded protein is CASRTPDRANSPLHF.

This clonotype was seen a few times. The chain uses TRBV20-1 and TRBJ2-7, with TRBD2 matching over 8 bases. Germline CDR1 DFQATT, CDR2 SNEGSKA (reference sequence). The CDR3 sequence is 14 residues long. J gave up 3 bases and V 2 bases, and 6 bases lay outside the gene matches. The CDR3 spells CSARPRTSNYEQYV. The CDR3, as DNA: TGCAGTGCTAGACCCCGGACTAGCAACTACGAGCAGTACGTC.

This clonotype was seen more than once but under ten times. V and J are TRBV7-9 and TRBJ1-1, with D uncertain. Germline V gene lookup returns CDR1 SEHNR and CDR2 FQNEAQ (reference sequence). The V end lost 3 bases, the J end lost 3 bases, and 14 bases lay between the germline ends. The CDR3 has 15 amino acids. The CDR3: CASSLREVLDTEAFF. In DNA, the CDR3 is TGTGCCAGCAGCTTGAGGGAGGTTTTGGACACTGAAGCTTTCTTT.

V is TRBV7-9 and J is TRBJ1-2, with a possible D match to TRBD1 (6 bases). The CDR3 is 13 amino acids. In germline, CDR1 is SEHNR, CDR2 FQNEAQ (reference sequence). Between the trimmed V and J ends, which lost 5 bases and 8 bases, there was a span of 15 bases. For the CDR3, the DNA is TGTGCCAGCAGCCCTCAACAGGGCCAAGGCTACACCTTC. It specifies CASSPQQGQGYTF.

The chain employs TRBV6-1 and TRBJ1-2, with a tentative D call TRBD1 (6 bases). Germline loops: CDR1 MNHNS, CDR2 SASEGT. CDR3 length: 13 amino acids. The V end was cut by 3 bases, the J end by 5 bases, with 10 bases between. The CDR3 sequence is CASSDQQGYGYTF. The CDR3 DNA reads TGTGCCAGCAGTGATCAACAGGGTTATGGCTACACCTTC.

This clonotype showed up just a few times. The chain joins TRBV5-6 to TRBJ2-3; D is possibly TRBD1 (5 bases). From germline, CDR1 is SGHDT and CDR2 YYEEEE. Trimming removed 2 bases at V and 5 bases at J, with 15 bases between. CDR3 size: 15 residues. The CDR3 loop reads CASSFPGISQDTQYF. CDR3 DNA sequence: TGTGCCAGCAGCTTCCCAGGGATTTCACAAGATACGCAGTATTTT.

This chain uses TRBV4-1 with TRBJ2-3; D perhaps matches TRBD2 (6 bases). The CDR3 extends over 14 amino acids. Trimming cost V 8 bases and J 2 bases, with 14 bases left between them. Germline lookup yields CDR1 MGHRA and CDR2 YSYEKL. The CDR3, as DNA: TGCGCCAGCCACTCGGACTACCTCACAGATACGCAGTATTTT. Amino acid sequence: CASHSDYLTDTQYF.

The gene calls are TRBV11-3 and TRBJ1-3; the match to TRBD1 covers 7 bases. From germline, CDR1 is SGHNT and CDR2 YENEEA. With V trimmed by 3 bases and J by 0 bases, 14 bases remained unmatched. The CDR3 spans 19 residues. In DNA, the CDR3 is TGTGCCAGCAGCTTGCTCCGGGACAGTTTAGATTGCTCTGGAAACACCATATATTTT. Its translation: CASSLLRDSLDCSGNTIYF. Filled out from reference TRBV11-3 and TRBJ1-3, the complete variable domain reads EAGVVQSPRYKIIEKKQPVAFWCNPISGHNTLYWYLQNLGQGPELLIRYENEEAVDDSQLPKDRFSAERLKGVDSTLKIQPAELGDSAVYLCASSLLRDSLDCSGNTIYFGEGSWLTVV.

This clonotype was recorded at least ten times. The genes are TRBV7-6 and TRBJ2-3; 9 bases match TRBD2. Losses at the gene ends were 4 bases for V and 1 base for J; bases not matched to a gene: 15. From germline, CDR1 is SGHVS and CDR2 FNYEAQ. The CDR3 consists of 19 residues. The CDR3 DNA reads TGTGCCAGCAGCTCTTCAGGGAGCGGGGGGACCCTAGGCACAGATACGCAGTATTTT. This gives the protein CASSSSGSGGTLGTDTQYF.

The chain carries TRBV19 and TRBJ1-1; weak D call: TRBD1 (5 bases). V lost 2 bases, J lost 0 bases, and 13 bases lay in between. CDR1 LNHDA and CDR2 SQIVND come from the germline V gene (reference sequence). The CDR3 is 16 residues long. CDR3: CASSISGRRMNTEAFF. As DNA, the CDR3 is TGTGCCAGTAGTATATCAGGGCGCCGGATGAACACTGAAGCTTTCTTT. Supplemented by reference TRBV19 and TRBJ1-1, the full variable domain reads DGGITQSPKYLFRKEGQNVTLSCEQNLNHDAMYWYRQDPGQGLRLIYYSQIVNDFQKGDIAEGYSVSREKKESFPLTVTSAQKNPTAFYLCASSISGRRMNTEAFFGQGTRLTVV.

The chain has TRBV19 and TRBJ1-1, with a weak D call TRBD1 (6 bases). The V gene's germline CDR1 is LNHDA and CDR2 SQIVND (reference sequence). Trimming took off 5 bases at V and 4 bases at J, with 20 bases between the two ends. The CDR3 is 16 amino acids. The CDR3: CASSPRVGAGGTEAFF. The CDR3 nucleotides read TGTGCCAGTAGTCCCAGAGTGGGGGCGGGAGGCACTGAAGCTTTCTTT.

This clonotype showed up just a few times. The chain couples TRBV6-2 or TRBV6-3 to TRBJ2-1; D gene ambiguous. Germline-derived CDR1 and CDR2 are MNHEY and SVGEGT. The CDR3 sequence is 15 residues long. Trimming cost V 6 bases and J 8 bases, with 20 bases left between them. The CDR3 DNA follows: TGTGCCAGCAGACGGACCCGGGCGCCCGGCCATGAGCAGTTCTTC. Translated: CASRRTRAPGHEQFF.

The chain uses TRBV5-1 and TRBJ2-1, with a tentative D call TRBD1 (6 bases). Germline CDR1 SGHRS, CDR2 YFSETQ. This CDR3 spans 13 amino acids. Trimming pared 3 bases from V and 6 bases from J, leaving 10 bases between. For the CDR3, the DNA is TGCGCCAGCAGCTACAGGGTAATCAATGAGCAGTTCTTC. It yields the protein CASSYRVINEQFF.

The chain has TRBV27 and TRBJ1-2; 9 nucleotides align to TRBD1. From germline, CDR1 is MNHEY and CDR2 SMNVEV (reference sequence). The ends lost 8 bases at V and 2 bases at J; junction bases unmatched: 6. The CDR3 runs to 14 residues. The CDR3 protein is CASPSQGANYGYTF. The CDR3 DNA is TGTGCCAGCCCCTCACAGGGGGCAAACTATGGCTACACCTTC.

The gene calls are TRBV5-5 and TRBJ2-2; D ambiguous. The V end was cut by 2 bases, the J end by 6 bases, with 5 bases between. The V gene's germline CDR1 is SGHKS and CDR2 YYEKEE (reference sequence). The CDR3 totals 12 residues. CDR3 region: CASSFHSGELFF. The CDR3, as DNA: TGTGCCAGCAGCTTCCATTCCGGGGAGCTGTTTTTT.

A few counts support this clonotype. J is TRBJ2-5 and V is TRBV6-2 or TRBV6-3; 11 bases agree with TRBD2. V was pared by 6 bases and J by 2 bases, with 8 bases of the junction left unmatched. Germline loops: CDR1 MNHEY, CDR2 SVGEGT. The CDR3 length is 16 residues. DNA for the CDR3: TGTGCCAGCAGCCTTCCGGGACTAGCGGTACAAGAGACCCAGTACTTC. It translates to CASSLPGLAVQETQYF.

The chain joins TRBV12-5 to TRBJ2-3; unclear D gene. The CDR3 runs 11 residues. The V end was cut by 5 bases, the J end by 5 bases, with 5 bases between. Looked up from germline, CDR1 is LGHNT and CDR2 is FRNRAP. CDR3 residues: CASGAGDTQYF. The CDR3 region has the DNA TGTGCTAGTGGTGCCGGAGATACGCAGTATTTT.

This rearrangement joins TRBV6-8 to TRBJ2-2; 8 positions agree with TRBD1. Looked up from germline, CDR1 is MNHGY and CDR2 is SAAAGT. The CDR3 totals 18 residues. The V gene end was trimmed by 4 bases and the J gene end by 0 bases; junction bases not matched to a gene: 10. As DNA, the CDR3 is TGTGCCAGCAGTTCCCAGGGGGCTAGCCTAACGAACACCGGGGAGCTGTTTTTT. Its protein product is CASSSQGASLTNTGELFF.

This clonotype was detected only a few times. The chain recombines TRBV2 with TRBJ2-7; maybe TRBD2 (6 bases). The CDR3 length is 13 residues. The germline V gene has CDR1 SNHLY and CDR2 FYNNEI. CDR3 residues: CAVKGGVLYEQYF. DNA of the CDR3: TGTGCGGTCAAAGGAGGGGTTCTCTACGAGCAGTACTTC.

The chain employs TRBV7-9 and TRBJ1-2, with D maybe TRBD1 (5 bases). The CDR3 sequence is 14 residues long. Trimming cost V 5 bases and J 6 bases, with 16 bases left between them. Germline V lookup: CDR1 SEHNR, CDR2 FQNEAQ (reference sequence). The CDR3 nucleotides read TGTGCCAGCAGCCCTGGCCAGGGTAAGGATGGCTACACCTTC. Translating it yields CASSPGQGKDGYTF.